One and the same sample provided the 8 T cell receptor beta chains below, sequenced in a study of cytomegalovirus exposure and HLA in healthy donors. Sequencing was performed with immunoSEQ multiplex PCR; in TCRdb, only in-frame clones are kept and a portion is missing. The table includes hundreds of thousands of clones, 83% detected once. The sample was PBMCs. These receptor sequences come from a woman between 18 and 29 years old in good health and CMV-seronegative.

The V call is TRBV25-1, the J call TRBJ2-7, with TRBD2 matching 8 bases. There are 15 residues in the CDR3. CDR1 and CDR2 (germline): MGHDK, SYGVNS. V shed 4 bases and J 4 bases; nucleotides not matched to a gene: 9. CDR3 residues: CASSGREAGPYEQYF. CDR3 DNA: TGTGCCAGCAGTGGGCGGGAGGCAGGGCCTTACGAGCAGTACTTC.

This chain links TRBV6-6 with TRBJ2-3; 10 nucleotides line up with TRBD1. Per the germline V gene, CDR1 is MNHNY and CDR2 is SVGAGI (reference sequence). This CDR3 spans 14 amino acids. V was pared by 6 bases and J by 1 base, with 1 base of the junction left unmatched. In DNA form, the CDR3 reads TGTGCCAGCAGGGGGACAGGGGGCACAGATACGCAGTATTTT. Residues: CASRGTGGTDTQYF.

This clone was detected only once. This chain connects TRBV2 to TRBJ1-5, with D possibly TRBD1 on 6 matching bases. The CDR3 sequence is 13 residues long. Trimming left V 9 bases short and J 7 bases short, with 16 bases between. CDR1 is SNHLY and CDR2 is FYNNEI in the germline V gene. CDR3: CASDPGQGQPQHF. The CDR3 nucleotides are TGTGCCAGTGATCCGGGACAAGGACAGCCCCAGCATTTT.

J is TRBJ2-7 and V is TRBV5-1; TRBD1 aligns across 9 bases. The CDR3 is 15 amino acids. The V and J ends lost 4 bases and 2 bases, in that order; junction bases with no gene match: 7. CDR1 and CDR2 from the germline V gene are SGHRS and YFSETQ. This CDR3 reads CASSPGTGRPYEQYF. In nucleotides, the CDR3 is TGCGCCAGCAGCCCCGGGACAGGGAGGCCCTACGAGCAGTACTTC.

The genes are TRBV11-2 and TRBJ2-3, with a tentative D call TRBD2 (5 bases). Germline V gene lookup returns CDR1 SGHAT and CDR2 FQNNGV. Trimming removed 2 bases from V and 2 bases from J, with 14 bases in between. The CDR3 covers 16 residues. The DNA for the CDR3 is TGTGCCAGCAGCTTAAACGGGAAGTTCTCCACAGATACGCAGTATTTT. The encoded protein is CASSLNGKFSTDTQYF.

The chain joins TRBV27 to TRBJ2-5, with 12 bases identical to TRBD1. With 4 bases clipped from V and 6 bases from J, the junction kept 6 bases outside the gene matches. CDR1 is MNHEY and CDR2 is SMNVEV in the germline V gene (reference sequence). CDR3 length: 15 amino acids. The CDR3 DNA follows: TGTGCCAGCAGTTCGGGGACAGGGGGCGGAAAGACCCAGTACTTC. This sequence encodes CASSSGTGGGKTQYF.

This clone was counted once. This rearrangement joins TRBV30 to TRBJ2-2; D ambiguous. CDR1 is GTSNPN, CDR2 SVGIG, per germline (reference sequence). V dropped 2 bases and J dropped 1 base, with 14 bases sitting between them. The CDR3 loop spans 16 amino acids. CDR3 coding DNA: TGTGCCTGGAGTCGCAGGACCACTCGGAACACCGGGGAGCTGTTTTTT. Residues: CAWSRRTTRNTGELFF.

This sequence joins TRBV7-8 and TRBJ2-3; tentatively, D is TRBD2 (6 bases). The CDR3 contains 14 residues. Trimming left V 3 bases short and J 5 bases short, with 12 bases between. Germline CDR1 reads SGHVS; CDR2 reads FQNEAQ. The CDR3 DNA reads as TGTGCCAGCAGCTTCGGGGGAGACATAGATACGCAGTATTTT. Translated, it gives CASSFGGDIDTQYF.